The clone carrying this TCR beta chain was counted a few times. This record comes from a study of blood T cell repertoires in COVID-19. Study in general: Both acute and convalescent COVID-19 samples were obtained from the United States, Italy and Spain. The cDNA or gDNA used as material had been derived from T cells, B-cell-depleted T cells, or PBMCs.

Per the study methods: For nucleated cells, counts were estimated from reference gene primer amplification. Sequencing was performed with immunoSEQ multiplex PCR; in TCRdb, only in-frame clones are kept and a portion is missing. Clonal size and the V and J genes are those of that table, whereas D and trimming came from the DNA. The repertoire consists of about 69,000 clones, with 90% occurring once and the leading ten covering 5.3%. The CDR3 has 15 amino acids. V lost 2 bases, J lost 6 bases, and 3 bases stayed unmatched. Germline CDR1 and CDR2: LGHNA and YSLEER. The source material was peripheral blood. The receptor's source is a man between 50 and 59 years old with acute or convalescent COVID-19. V gene TRBV4-3 combines with J gene TRBJ2-3, with TRBD2 identical over 12 bases. The CDR3 sequence is CASSQLAGGADTQYF. The DNA for the CDR3 is TGCGCCAGCAGCCAACTAGCGGGAGGGGCCGATACGCAGTATTTT.